This TCR beta chain was observed in a study of CD8+ T cells in alopecia areata. At the level of the study: Twice a day, 5 to 10 mg of oral tofacitinib was administered to treated patients. Regarding the study as a whole: Patients displayed less clarity in TCR sharing than mice, a finding possibly related to HLA.

Treatment denoted: oral pan-JAK inhibitor, 5-10 mg twice daily. It was from alopecia areata patients that lesional scalp punch biopsies and peripheral blood were collected. Germline V gives CDR1 GTSNPN, CDR2 SVGIG (reference sequence). Trimming took 7 bases from V and 8 from J, leaving 14 bases between them. CDR3 length: 12 amino acids. Points on this clone: The antigen is unknown.

TCR sequencing used cDNA made by reverse transcription of extracted RNA. Sequencing used immunoSEQ multiplex PCR; TCRdb keeps in-frame clones, though not all of them. Here the sample spans about 97,000 clones, 50% to 60% being singletons. This material consisted of CD8+ T cells sorted from blood, taken at week 56, from a patient treated with tofacitinib. The sequence was obtained from a human donor with alopecia areata. The chain has TRBV30 and TRBJ1-4; D unclear. The CDR3 sequence is CASGPGQEKLFF. In DNA form, the CDR3 reads TGTGCCTCTGGACCCGGGCAGGAAAAACTGTTTTTT.